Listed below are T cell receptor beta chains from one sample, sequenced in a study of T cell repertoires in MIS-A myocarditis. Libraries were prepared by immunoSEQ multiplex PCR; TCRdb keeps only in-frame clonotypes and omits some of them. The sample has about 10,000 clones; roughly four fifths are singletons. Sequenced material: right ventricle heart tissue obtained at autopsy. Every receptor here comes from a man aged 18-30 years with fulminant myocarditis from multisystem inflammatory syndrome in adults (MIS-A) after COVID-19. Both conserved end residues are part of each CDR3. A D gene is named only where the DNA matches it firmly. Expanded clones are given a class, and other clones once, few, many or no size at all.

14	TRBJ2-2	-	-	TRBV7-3	CASSLSGSGGELFF	TGTGCCAGCAGCTTATCCGGGTCGGGCGGGGAGCTGTTTTTT
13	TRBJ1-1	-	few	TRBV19	CASSTTERTEAFF	TGTGCCAGTAGTACGACAGAACGCACTGAAGCTTTCTTT
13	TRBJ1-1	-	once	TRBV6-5	CASSGGMNTEAFF	TGTGCCAGCAGCGGGGGTATGAACACTGAAGCTTTCTTT
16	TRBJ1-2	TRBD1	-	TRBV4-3	CASSQDGKGGTYGYTF	TGCGCCAGCAGCCAAGATGGTAAAGGGGGCACCTATGGCTACACCTTC
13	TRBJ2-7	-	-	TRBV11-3	CASRGQGEDEQYF	TGTGCCAGCCGGGGGCAGGGGGAAGACGAGCAGTACTTC
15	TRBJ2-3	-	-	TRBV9	CASSVGSVLTDTQYF	TGTGCCAGCAGCGTAGGATCGGTTCTTACAGATACGCAGTATTTT
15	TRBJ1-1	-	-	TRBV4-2	CASSQAQEDYTEAFF	TGTGCCAGCAGCCAAGCACAGGAGGATTACACTGAAGCTTTCTTT
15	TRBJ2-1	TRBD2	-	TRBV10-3	CAISVKAAGASEQFF	TGTGCCATCAGTGTTAAGGCGGCGGGAGCTAGTGAGCAGTTCTTC
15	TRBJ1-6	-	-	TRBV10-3	CAISERQVYNSPLHF	TGTGCCATCAGTGAGCGTCAGGTCTATAATTCACCCCTCCACTTT
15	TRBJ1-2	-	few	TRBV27	CASSLVGQGWNGYTF	TGTGCCAGCAGTTTGGTAGGGCAGGGATGGAATGGCTACACCTTC
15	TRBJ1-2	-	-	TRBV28	CASSSKGRTFNQDTF	TGTGCCAGCAGCAGTAAGGGACGGACCTTTAATCAGGACACCTTC
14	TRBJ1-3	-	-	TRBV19	CASSMGGDGNTIYF	TGTGCCAGTAGTATGGGCGGGGATGGAAACACCATATATTTT
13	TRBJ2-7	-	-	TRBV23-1	CAPRGGPEKEQYF	TGCGCCCCCCGAGGAGGGCCGGAAAAAGAGCAGTACTTC
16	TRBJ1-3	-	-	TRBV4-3	CASSQDLGNSGNTIYF	TGCGCCAGCAGCCAAGATCTAGGTAACTCTGGAAACACCATATATTTT
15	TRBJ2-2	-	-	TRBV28	CASKYSGSNTGELFF	TGTGCCAGCAAATACTCCGGGTCGAACACCGGGGAGCTGTTTTTT
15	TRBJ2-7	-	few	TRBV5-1	CASSLAVGVTYEQYF	TGCGCCAGCAGCTTGGCGGTGGGGGTCACCTACGAGCAGTACTTC
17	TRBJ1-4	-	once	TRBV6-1	CASSEWELREADEKLFF	TGTGCCAGCAGTGAATGGGAATTAAGGGAGGCGGATGAAAAACTGTTTTTT
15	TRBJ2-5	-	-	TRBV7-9	CASSLRDGNIETQYF	TGTGCCAGCAGCTTAAGGGACGGGAACATTGAGACCCAGTACTTC
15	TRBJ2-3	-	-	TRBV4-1	CASSQEVGGTDTQYF	TGCGCCAGCAGCCAAGAAGTCGGGGGCACAGATACGCAGTATTTT
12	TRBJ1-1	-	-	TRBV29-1	CSVTGFNTEAFF	TGCAGCGTTACAGGGTTTAACACTGAAGCTTTCTTT
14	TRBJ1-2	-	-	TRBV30	CAWRRGQYNYGYTF	TGTGCCTGGAGGAGGGGCCAATATAACTATGGCTACACCTTC
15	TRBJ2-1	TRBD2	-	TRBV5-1	CASSYGAGGPNEQFF	TGCGCCAGCAGCTACGGAGCGGGAGGGCCCAATGAGCAGTTCTTC
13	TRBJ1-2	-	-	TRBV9	CASSLQPRSGYTF	TGTGCCAGCAGCCTCCAACCCAGGAGTGGCTACACCTTC
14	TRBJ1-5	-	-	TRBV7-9	CASSLDVEGSAQHF	TGTGCCAGCAGCTTAGACGTGGAGGGGTCGGCCCAGCATTTT
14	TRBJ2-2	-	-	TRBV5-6	CASSLGSNTGELFF	TGTGCCAGCAGCTTAGGATCGAACACCGGGGAGCTGTTTTTT
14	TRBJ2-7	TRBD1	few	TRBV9	CASSVGRTGLEQYF	TGTGCCAGCAGCGTAGGCAGGACAGGGCTAGAGCAGTACTTC
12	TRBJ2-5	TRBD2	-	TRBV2	CATSGSVVAQYF	TGTGCCACTAGCGGGAGTGTTGTGGCCCAGTACTTC
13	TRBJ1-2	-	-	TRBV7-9	CASSLGQVRGYTF	TGTGCCAGCAGCTTAGGGCAAGTGAGAGGCTACACCTTC
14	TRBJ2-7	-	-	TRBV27	CASSLGQGSYEQYF	TGTGCCAGCAGTTTAGGCCAGGGTTCCTACGAGCAGTACTTC
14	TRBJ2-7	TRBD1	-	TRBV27	CATGVGQRPYEQYF	TGTGCCACCGGGGTGGGACAGCGGCCCTACGAGCAGTACTTC
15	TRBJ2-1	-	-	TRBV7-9	CASRLAPASYNEQFF	TGTGCCAGCAGACTAGCCCCAGCGTCTTACAATGAGCAGTTCTTC